This record looks at one T cell receptor beta chain sequence and its context. Its antigen target is currently unknown. Instrument on record: NextSeq 550. The Human TCR Profiling Kit (MiLaboratory) was used to prepare UMI-labeled 5' RACE TRB cDNA libraries. The full amount of extracted RNA was used for cDNA synthesis, and the full amount of resulting cDNA was used for PCR amplification. Libraries were prepared in parallel with an identical number of PCR cycles. Turning to the authors' computational methods: About 57,000 +/- 9,900 unique UMI-labeled TRB cDNA molecules per library were extracted with MIGEC and MiXCR, with at least two reads per UMI required. On average, each library contained 40,000 +/- 10,000 functional in-frame TRB CDR3 nucleotide clonotypes without stop codons. After each sample was downsampled to 5000 UMI-labeled TRB molecules, VDJtools was used to calculate diversity metrics such as normalized Shannon-Wiener and Chao1. VDJtools was used to calculate clonotype-size-weighted physicochemical properties of the central five CDR3 residues, namely interaction energy, strength, volume and Kidera factor 4. Following TCRdb reprocessing, every CDR3 protein sequence forms one entry, and DNA is not provided. TCRdb, rather than the study authors, made the V and J calls. The table of this sample itemizes tens of thousands of distinct CDR3 sequences. Approximately 0.99% of the sample is in the top ten clones.

This specimen belongs to a study of CXCR3-negative and CXCR3-positive naive CD8 T cells (dated by TCRdb to between 2019 and 2020). Turning to the overall study: In total, 130 million to 150 million TRB reads were obtained, or roughly 1.5 +/- 0.3 million reads per library. Naive subsets from about 5 donors and memory cells from 3 donors were included in the TRBV-TRBJ cluster analysis. Diversity and physicochemical repertoire analyses were performed on around 10 donors pooled from two independent experiments. Here is what the overall study found, with its caveats: CXCR3 expression partially decreased after cryopreservation, so most assays used freshly isolated PBMCs. Compared with CXCR3-negative naive cells, CXCR3-positive naive cells had TRB CDR3s with higher hydrophobicity (lower Kidera factor 4), lower energy, and higher strength and volume indices. Both naive subsets had comparably high repertoire diversity, while memory CD8+ T cells had much lower repertoire diversity. Surface CD5, linked to self-reactivity in mice, was comparable between naive subsets; TCR interaction strength was therefore also inferred from TRB CDR3 physicochemical properties. Naive CXCR3-negative and CXCR3-positive cells from the same donor showed similar TRBV-TRBJ usage, whereas memory cells showed distinct patterns.

Counted from cysteine to phenylalanine, this CDR3 has 13 amino acids. The record lacks a DNA sequence. The germline V gene encodes CDR1 SNHLY and CDR2 FYNNEI. Each CD8+ T cell subset was flow-sorted in triplicate, and around 320,000 cells per subset were placed directly into RLT lysis buffer. To exclude memory contaminants, naive CD8+ T cells were stringently defined as CD45RO-CCR7+CD27+CD95-. Using standard density gradient centrifugation, peripheral blood mononuclear cells were isolated from buffy coats. Naive CXCR3-negative and CXCR3-positive CD8+ T cells were flow-sorted on a FACSAria III. An RNeasy Mini Kit was used to extract total RNA from the sorted cells.

Material for sequencing was naive CXCR3- CD8+ T cells from blood. The cell subset or site label here, explained by the study, means: CD45RO-CCR7+CD27+CD95- naive CD8+ T cells lacking CXCR3 (TNR3-). The clonotype was recovered from a human donor in good health. Some clones in this sample may be carry-over from other donors' samples. The sequence joins TRBV2 to TRBJ2-7. This receptor has the CDR3 CASSERTWYEQYF.